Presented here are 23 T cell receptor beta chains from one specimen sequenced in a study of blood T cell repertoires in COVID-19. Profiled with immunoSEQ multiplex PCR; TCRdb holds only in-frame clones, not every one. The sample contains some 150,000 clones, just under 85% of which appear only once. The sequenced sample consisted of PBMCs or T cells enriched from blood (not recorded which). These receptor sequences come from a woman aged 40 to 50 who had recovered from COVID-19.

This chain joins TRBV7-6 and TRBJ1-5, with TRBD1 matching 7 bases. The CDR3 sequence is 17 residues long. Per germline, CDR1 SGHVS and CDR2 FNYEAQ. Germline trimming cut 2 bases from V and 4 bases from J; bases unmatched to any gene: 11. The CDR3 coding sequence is TGTGCCAGCAGCTTAAGGGGCGGACAGGAGGGTAATCAGCCCCAGCATTTT. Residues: CASSLRGGQEGNQPQHF. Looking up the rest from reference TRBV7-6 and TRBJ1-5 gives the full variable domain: GAGVSQSPRYKVTKRGQDVALRCDPISGHVSLYWYRQALGQGPEFLTYFNYEAQQDKSGLPNDRFSAERPEGSISTLTIQRTEQRDSAMYRCASSLRGGQEGNQPQHFGDGTRLSIL.

The CDR3 sequence: CASCLGTGELFF. CDR3 in DNA: TGTGCCAGCTGCCTAGGCACCGGGGAGCTGTTTTTT. The gene calls are TRBV2 and TRBJ2-2; D is undetermined. CDR1 and CDR2 from the germline V gene are SNHLY and FYNNEI. V dropped 8 bases and J dropped 4 bases, with 8 bases sitting between them. The CDR3 runs to 12 residues. Complete variable domain (other parts from reference TRBV2 and TRBJ2-2): EPEVTQTPSHQVTQMGQEVILRCVPISNHLYFYWYRQILGQKVEFLVSFYNNEISEKSEIFDDQFSVERPDGSNFTLKIRSTKLEDSAMYFCASCLGTGELFFGEGSRLTVL.

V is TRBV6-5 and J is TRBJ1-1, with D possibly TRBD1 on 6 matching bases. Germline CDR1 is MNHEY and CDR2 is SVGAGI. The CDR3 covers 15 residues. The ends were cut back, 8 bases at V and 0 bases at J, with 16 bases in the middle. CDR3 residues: CASSGTGLMNTEAFF. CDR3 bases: TGTGCCAGCTCGGGTACAGGGCTCATGAACACTGAAGCTTTCTTT.

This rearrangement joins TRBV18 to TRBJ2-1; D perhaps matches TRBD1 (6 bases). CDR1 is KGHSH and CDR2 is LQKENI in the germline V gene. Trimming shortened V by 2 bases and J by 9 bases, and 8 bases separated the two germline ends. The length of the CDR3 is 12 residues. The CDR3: CASSPGGSEQFF. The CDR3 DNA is TGTGCCAGCTCACCAGGGGGCAGTGAGCAGTTCTTC.

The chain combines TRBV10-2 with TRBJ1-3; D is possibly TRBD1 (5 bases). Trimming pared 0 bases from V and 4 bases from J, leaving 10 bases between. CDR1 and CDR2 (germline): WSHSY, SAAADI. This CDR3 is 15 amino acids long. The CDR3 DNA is TGCGCCAGCAGTGAGTCGCGGGGGAAAGGAAACACCATATATTTT. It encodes CASSESRGKGNTIYF.

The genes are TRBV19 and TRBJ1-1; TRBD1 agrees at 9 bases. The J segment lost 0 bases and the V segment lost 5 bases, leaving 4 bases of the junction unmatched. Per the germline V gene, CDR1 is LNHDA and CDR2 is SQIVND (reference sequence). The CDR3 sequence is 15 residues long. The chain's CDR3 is CASSPTGGMNTEAFF. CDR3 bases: TGTGCCAGTAGTCCGACAGGGGGTATGAACACTGAAGCTTTCTTT. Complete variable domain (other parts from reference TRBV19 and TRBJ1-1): DGGITQSPKYLFRKEGQNVTLSCEQNLNHDAMYWYRQDPGQGLRLIYYSQIVNDFQKGDIAEGYSVSREKKESFPLTVTSAQKNPTAFYLCASSPTGGMNTEAFFGQGTRLTVV.

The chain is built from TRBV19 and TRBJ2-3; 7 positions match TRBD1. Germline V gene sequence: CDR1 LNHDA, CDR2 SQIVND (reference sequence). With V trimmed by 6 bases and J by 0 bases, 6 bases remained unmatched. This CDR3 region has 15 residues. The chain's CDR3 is CASSSRQGSTDTQYF. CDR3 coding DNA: TGTGCCAGTAGCTCCCGACAGGGAAGCACAGATACGCAGTATTTT.

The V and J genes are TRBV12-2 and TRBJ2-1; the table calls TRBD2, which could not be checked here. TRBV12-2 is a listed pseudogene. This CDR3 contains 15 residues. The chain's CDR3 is CASRTGSASYNEQFF. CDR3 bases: TGTGCAAGTCGCACGGGGTCGGCATCCTACAATGAGCAGTTCTTC.

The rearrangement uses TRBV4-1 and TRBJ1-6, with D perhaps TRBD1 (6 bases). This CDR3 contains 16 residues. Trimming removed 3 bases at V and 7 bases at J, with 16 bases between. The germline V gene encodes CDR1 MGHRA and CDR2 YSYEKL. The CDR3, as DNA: TGCGCCAGCAGCCAGTGGGGATGGCAGGGGAATTCACCCCTCCACTTT. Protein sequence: CASSQWGWQGNSPLHF.

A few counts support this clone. CDR3 loop: CASSRPTSRGLGEKLFF. CDR3 in DNA: TGCGCCAGCAGCCGCCCTACTTCCAGGGGGTTAGGTGAAAAACTGTTTTTT. J is TRBJ1-4 and V is TRBV4-1; 7 nucleotides line up with TRBD1. V lost 4 bases and J lost 7; bases outside the gene matches: 15. This CDR3 has 17 residues. In germline, CDR1 is MGHRA, CDR2 YSYEKL.

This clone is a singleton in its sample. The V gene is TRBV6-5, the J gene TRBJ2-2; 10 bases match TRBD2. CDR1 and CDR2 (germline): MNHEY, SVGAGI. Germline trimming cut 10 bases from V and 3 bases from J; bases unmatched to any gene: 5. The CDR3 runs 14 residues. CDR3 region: CATQREGHTGELFF. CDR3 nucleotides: TGTGCCACCCAGCGGGAGGGCCACACCGGGGAGCTGTTTTTT.

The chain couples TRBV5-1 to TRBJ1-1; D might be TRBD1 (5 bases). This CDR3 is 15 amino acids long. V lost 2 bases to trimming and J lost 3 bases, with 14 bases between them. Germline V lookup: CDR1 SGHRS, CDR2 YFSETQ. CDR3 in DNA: TGCGCCAGCAGCTTTTGGGGCCCGGGGGACACTGAAGCTTTCTTT. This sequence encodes CASSFWGPGDTEAFF.

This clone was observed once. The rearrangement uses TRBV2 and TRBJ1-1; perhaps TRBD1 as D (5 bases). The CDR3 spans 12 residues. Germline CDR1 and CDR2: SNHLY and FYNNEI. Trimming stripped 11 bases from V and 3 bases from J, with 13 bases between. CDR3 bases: TGTGCCTGCAAAAAGGGGCACACTGAAGCTTTCTTT. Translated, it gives CACKKGHTEAFF.

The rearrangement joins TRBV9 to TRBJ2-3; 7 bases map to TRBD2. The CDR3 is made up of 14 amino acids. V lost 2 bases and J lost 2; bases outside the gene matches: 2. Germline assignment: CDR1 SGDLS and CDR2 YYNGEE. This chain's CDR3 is CASSVTSATDTQYF. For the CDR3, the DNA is TGTGCCAGCAGCGTTACTAGCGCCACAGATACGCAGTATTTT.

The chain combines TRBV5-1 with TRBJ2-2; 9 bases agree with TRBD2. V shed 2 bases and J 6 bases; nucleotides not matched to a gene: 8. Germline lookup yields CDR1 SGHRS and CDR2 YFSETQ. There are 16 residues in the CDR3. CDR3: CASSFLAGVEAGELFF. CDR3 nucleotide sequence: TGCGCCAGCAGCTTCTTAGCGGGAGTTGAGGCCGGGGAGCTGTTTTTT.

The CDR3 nucleotides are TGTGCCACAGGACCGGGGGTATCTGAATCCAATGAGCAGTTCTTC. Its protein is CATGPGVSESNEQFF. V and J are TRBV24-1 and TRBJ2-1; D may be TRBD2 (6 bases). The CDR3 totals 15 residues. The germline gives CDR1 KGHDR, CDR2 SFDVKD. V dropped 10 bases and J dropped 6 bases, with 21 bases sitting between them.

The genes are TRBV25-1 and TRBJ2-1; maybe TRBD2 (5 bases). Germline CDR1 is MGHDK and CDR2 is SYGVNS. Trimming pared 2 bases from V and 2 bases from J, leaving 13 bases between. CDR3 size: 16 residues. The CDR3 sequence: CASSEPRDLTYNEQFF. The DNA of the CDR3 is TGTGCCAGCAGTGAACCCCGGGATCTCACCTACAATGAGCAGTTCTTC. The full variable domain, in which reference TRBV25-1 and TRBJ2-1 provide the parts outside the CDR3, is EADIYQTPRYLVIGTGKKITLECSQTMGHDKMYWYQQDPGMELHLIHYSYGVNSTEKGDLSSESTVSRIRTEHFPLTLESARPSHTSQYLCASSEPRDLTYNEQFFGPGTRLTVL.

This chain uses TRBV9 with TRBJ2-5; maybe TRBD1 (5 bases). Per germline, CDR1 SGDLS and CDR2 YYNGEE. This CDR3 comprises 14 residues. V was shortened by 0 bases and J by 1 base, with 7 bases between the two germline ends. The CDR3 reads CASSVAGLQETQYF. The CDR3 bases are TGTGCCAGCAGCGTAGCAGGGCTCCAAGAGACCCAGTACTTC.

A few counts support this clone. The CDR3 DNA reads as TGCGCCAGCAGCTTGTCACAGGGGAACACTGAAGCTTTCTTT. Protein product: CASSLSQGNTEAFF. The chain has TRBV5-1 and TRBJ1-1; the D gene is possibly TRBD1 (6 bases). V was pared by 1 base and J by 1 base, with 8 bases between. From germline, CDR1 is SGHRS and CDR2 YFSETQ. The CDR3 loop spans 14 amino acids.

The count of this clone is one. DNA of the CDR3: TGCAGCGGGACAGGGATGAACACTGAAGCTTTCTTT. This sequence encodes CSGTGMNTEAFF. The V call is TRBV29-1, the J call TRBJ1-1; 8 bases line up with TRBD1. V dropped 7 bases and J dropped 0; count of bases not matched to a gene: 1. The CDR3 has 12 amino acids. Germline CDR1 reads SQVTM; CDR2 reads ANQGSEA.

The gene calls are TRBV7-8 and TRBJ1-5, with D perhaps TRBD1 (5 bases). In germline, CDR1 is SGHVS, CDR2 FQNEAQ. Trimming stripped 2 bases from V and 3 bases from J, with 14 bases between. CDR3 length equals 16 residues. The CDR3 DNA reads TGTGCCAGCAGCTTATCATCGGGGGATTACAATCAGCCCCAGCATTTT. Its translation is CASSLSSGDYNQPQHF. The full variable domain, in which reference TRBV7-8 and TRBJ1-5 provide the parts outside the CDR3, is GAGVSQSPRYKVAKRGQDVALRCDPISGHVSLFWYQQALGQGPEFLTYFQNEAQLDKSGLPSDRFFAERPEGSVSTLKIQRTQQEDSAVYLCASSLSSGDYNQPQHFGDGTRLSIL.

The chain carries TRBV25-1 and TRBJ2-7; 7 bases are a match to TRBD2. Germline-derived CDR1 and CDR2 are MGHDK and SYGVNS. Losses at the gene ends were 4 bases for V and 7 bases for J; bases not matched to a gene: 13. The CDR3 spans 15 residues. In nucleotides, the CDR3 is TGTGCCAGCAGTGCTTCCTCTAGCGGCCGAGGGGAGCAGTACTTC. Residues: CASSASSSGRGEQYF.

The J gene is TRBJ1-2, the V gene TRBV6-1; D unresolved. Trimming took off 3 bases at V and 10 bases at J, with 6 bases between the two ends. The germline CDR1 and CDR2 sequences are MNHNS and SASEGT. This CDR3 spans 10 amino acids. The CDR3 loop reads CASSDISYTF. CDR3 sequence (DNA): TGTGCCAGCAGTGATATCTCCTACACCTTC.